This T cell receptor (beta chain) was sequenced in a study of cytomegalovirus exposure and HLA in healthy donors. Study conclusions and caveats: There were some public TCRs occurring in many donors, but most TCR sequences were rare.

Vbeta (60) and Jbeta (13) primers were used in the PCR. This table comes from immunoSEQ multiplex PCR, and its TCRdb copy is limited to in-frame clones, with some not included. The table shows 150,000 to 200,000 clones, with roughly three quarters occurring only once. As concerns this clone: Antigen: not known.

Germline loops: CDR1 SEHNR, CDR2 FQNEAQ (reference sequence). The CDR3 contains 15 residues. Trimming left V 5 bases short and J 7 bases short, with 18 bases between. The receptor comes from a male donor in good health and CMV-seropositive. Sequenced: PBMCs. The chain uses TRBV7-9 and TRBJ2-1; D unresolved. For the CDR3, the DNA is TGTGCCAGCAGCCCGACACTTCCCAACTGGAATGAGCAGTTCTTC. Translation: CASSPTLPNWNEQFF.